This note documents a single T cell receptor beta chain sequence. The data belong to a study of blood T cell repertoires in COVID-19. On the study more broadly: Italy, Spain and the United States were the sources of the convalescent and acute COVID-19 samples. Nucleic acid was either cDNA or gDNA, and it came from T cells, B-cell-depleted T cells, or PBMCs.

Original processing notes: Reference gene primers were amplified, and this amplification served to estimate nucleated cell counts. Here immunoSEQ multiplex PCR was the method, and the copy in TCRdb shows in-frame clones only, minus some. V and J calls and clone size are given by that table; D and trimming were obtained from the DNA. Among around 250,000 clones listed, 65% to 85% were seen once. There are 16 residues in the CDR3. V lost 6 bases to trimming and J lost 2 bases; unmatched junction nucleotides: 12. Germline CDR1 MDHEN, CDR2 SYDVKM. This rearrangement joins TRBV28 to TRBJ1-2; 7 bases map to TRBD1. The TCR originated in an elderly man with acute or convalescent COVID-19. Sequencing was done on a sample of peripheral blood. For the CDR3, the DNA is TGTGCCAGCAGCCCGGGACAGTTACCGTTCAACTATGGCTACACCTTC. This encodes CASSPGQLPFNYGYTF.